These 25 T cell receptor beta chains originate from one sample sequenced in a study of blood T cells in healthy people across ages (dated by TCRdb to about 2015). Libraries were prepared through 5' RACE. Sequencing was performed on an Illumina HiSeq 2500. The second PCR ran for roughly 7 to 12 cycles and used a J-beta primer mix along with a sample-barcoded 5' primer. TCRdb redid the processing of the public reads, applying fastp at Q25 and MiXCR, and retained in-frame beta chains. Records with the same CDR3 protein are collapsed into one entry carrying the most frequent genes and DNA. Present in this sample are 800,000 to 950,000 distinct CDR3 sequences, around 48% of which were seen just once. The ten most abundant clones make up roughly 13% of the sample. What was sequenced was blood. The source is a man aged 25-45 years in good health.

This clonotype was seen more than once but under ten times. The chain couples TRBV2 to TRBJ2-3, with D hard to call. CDR1 and CDR2 (germline): SNHLY, FYNNEI. The CDR3 is 12 amino acids. V gave up 3 bases and J gave up 5 bases, with 6 bases separating them. DNA for the CDR3: TGTGCCAGCAGTGATGGGATAGATACGCAGTATTTT. The encoded protein is CASSDGIDTQYF.

This clonotype came up a few times. This sequence joins TRBV20-1 and TRBJ2-3; 11 nucleotides agree with TRBD2. CDR3 length equals 13 residues. The J segment lost 6 bases and the V segment lost 5 bases, leaving 4 bases of the junction unmatched. Per the germline V gene, CDR1 is DFQATT and CDR2 is SNEGSKA (reference sequence). The CDR3 loop reads CSAQLAGVDTQYF. CDR3 DNA: TGCAGTGCTCAACTAGCGGGGGTCGATACGCAGTATTTT.

This clonotype appeared a few times. The chain couples TRBV20-1 to TRBJ2-1; 8 bases agree with TRBD1. V shed 0 bases, J shed 1 base, and the junction held 5 bases outside the gene matches. Germline CDR1 is DFQATT and CDR2 is SNEGSKA (reference sequence). This CDR3 has 16 residues. CDR3 nucleotide sequence: TGCAGTGCTAGAGAGAAAGGGACAGGTTCCTACAATGAGCAGTTCTTC. Translation gives CSAREKGTGSYNEQFF.

A word on this clonotype: This may be a read error: a much more frequent sequence differs by one nucleotide. The chain combines TRBV19 with TRBJ2-1; tentatively, D is TRBD2 (5 bases). The CDR3 length is 16 residues. V shed 5 bases and J shed 12 bases, with 26 bases lying between them. Germline-derived CDR1 and CDR2 are LNHDA and SQIVND (reference sequence). The CDR3 region has the DNA TGTGCCAGTAGTTATATTTTGACTTACGGGATCCATGGGCAGTTCTTC. Translating gives CASSYILTYGIHGQFF.

This chain connects TRBV5-1 to TRBJ1-2, with unresolved D. Germline CDR1 SGHRS, CDR2 YFSETQ. Between the trimmed V and J ends, which lost 2 bases and 3 bases, there was a span of 14 bases. The CDR3 covers 15 residues. The CDR3 region is CASSLGATDDYGYTF. The CDR3 DNA follows: TGCGCCAGCAGCTTAGGCGCAACAGACGACTATGGCTACACCTTC.

The rearrangement links TRBV29-1 to TRBJ1-4; D not certain. The CDR3 contains 12 residues. Germline CDR1 is SQVTM and CDR2 is ANQGSEA. V dropped 4 bases and J dropped 5 bases, with 8 bases sitting between them. The CDR3, as DNA: TGCAGCGTTGGGTTCGCCAATGAAAAACTGTTTTTT. This translates into CSVGFANEKLFF.

The chain is built from TRBV12-3 or TRBV12-4 and TRBJ2-1, with D maybe TRBD2 (5 bases). V shed 7 bases and J shed 2 bases, with 12 bases lying between them. The CDR3 is made up of 14 amino acids. The CDR3 DNA sequence: TGTGCCAGCACCTTGGACTCCGCCTACAATGAGCAGTTCTTC. Translating it yields CASTLDSAYNEQFF.

This clonotype was counted a few times. The V call is TRBV5-1, the J call TRBJ2-1; 10 bases align to TRBD2. V trimming: 4 bases; J trimming: 4 bases; junction bases outside the gene matches: 5. CDR1 is SGHRS, CDR2 YFSETQ, per germline. The CDR3 spans 15 residues. The CDR3 sequence: CASSRGAGGYNEQFF. CDR3 DNA: TGCGCCAGCAGCCGCGGAGCGGGGGGGTACAATGAGCAGTTCTTC. The full variable domain, rest sourced from reference TRBV5-1 and TRBJ2-1, is KAGVTQTPRYLIKTRGQQVTLSCSPISGHRSVSWYQQTPGQGLQFLFEYFSETQRNKGNFPGRFSGRQFSNSRSEMNVSTLELGDSALYLCASSRGAGGYNEQFFGPGTRLTVL.

In DNA form, the CDR3 reads TGTGCCAGCAGCTTAGATGGCAGGGGGCGCGGTAACTATGGCTACACCTTC. As protein: CASSLDGRGRGNYGYTF. This chain links TRBV7-8 with TRBJ1-2; 8 bases are shared with TRBD1. The CDR3 length is 17 residues. Germline values: CDR1 SGHVS, CDR2 FQNEAQ. J was trimmed by 1 base and V by 1 base; bases with no gene match: 8.

The chain uses TRBV18 and TRBJ1-1, with unresolved D. This CDR3 region has 14 residues. The germline CDR1 and CDR2 sequences are KGHSH and LQKENI. V was pared by 1 base and J by 0 bases, with 6 bases between. CDR3 residues: CASSPQTMNTEAFF. Here the CDR3 DNA reads TGTGCCAGCTCACCACAGACCATGAACACTGAAGCTTTCTTT.

This clonotype was counted between two and nine times. The gene calls are TRBV28 and TRBJ2-4; D is uncertain. This CDR3 comprises 10 residues. Germline V gene sequence: CDR1 MDHEN, CDR2 SYDVKM. The V and J ends lost 8 bases and 8 bases respectively, with 7 bases between them. For the CDR3, the DNA is TGTGCCAGCGCCTATGACATTCAGTACTTC. Translation: CASAYDIQYF.

This clonotype occurred a few times. The chain is built from TRBV11-2 and TRBJ2-5, with TRBD1 matching over 10 bases. CDR1 and CDR2 (germline): SGHAT, FQNNGV. Unmatched junction bases numbered 12, after V lost 3 bases and J lost 2 bases. The CDR3 totals 18 residues. The CDR3 region is CASSFPRDRGRWQETQYF. Here the CDR3 DNA reads TGTGCCAGCAGCTTCCCGCGTGACAGGGGGCGATGGCAAGAGACCCAGTACTTC.

V and J are TRBV9 and TRBJ2-1, with 7 nucleotides matching TRBD1. Germline V gene data show CDR1 as SGDLS and CDR2 as YYNGEE. Trimming took 3 bases from V and 8 from J; bases not matched to a gene: 23. The CDR3 has 19 amino acids. This CDR3 reads CASSAGTDEGWGPYDEQFF. In DNA, the CDR3 is TGTGCCAGCAGCGCGGGGACAGACGAAGGTTGGGGTCCTTACGATGAGCAGTTCTTC.

The chain combines TRBV5-1 with TRBJ2-3; D not certain. Germline V gene lookup returns CDR1 SGHRS and CDR2 YFSETQ. The CDR3 length is 16 residues. The V gene lost 0 bases and the J gene lost 0 bases, with 11 bases spanning the gap. CDR3 loop: CASSLGWGSSTDTQYF. DNA of the CDR3: TGCGCCAGCAGCTTGGGTTGGGGATCTAGCACAGATACGCAGTATTTT.

This chain's CDR3 is CASSPGTSGDYNEQFF. CDR3 nucleotides: TGTGCCAGCAGCCCCGGGACTAGCGGGGATTACAATGAGCAGTTCTTC. The chain is built from TRBV6-2 or TRBV6-3 and TRBJ2-1; 13 bases match TRBD2. The germline gives CDR1 MNHEY, CDR2 SVGEGT. The trim removed 6 bases at V and 4 bases at J, leaving 6 bases unmatched. The length of the CDR3 is 16 residues.

This chain links TRBV2 with TRBJ1-5; D gene uncertain. The CDR3 consists of 15 residues. Trimming removed 7 bases at V and 9 bases at J, with 22 bases between. The germline V gene encodes CDR1 SNHLY and CDR2 FYNNEI. DNA of the CDR3: TGTGCCAGCACACTTCGGAGGGAGGGAGAACCGCCCCAGCATTTT. Encoded protein: CASTLRREGEPPQHF.

The rearrangement uses TRBV28 and TRBJ1-2, with a possible D match to TRBD1 (5 bases). CDR1 and CDR2 (germline): MDHEN, SYDVKM. The length of the CDR3 is 14 residues. The ends were cut back, 2 bases at V and 6 bases at J, with 13 bases in the middle. The CDR3 protein is CASSLMGQGDGYTF. CDR3 coding DNA: TGTGCCAGCAGTTTAATGGGCCAGGGTGATGGCTACACCTTC.

This clonotype occurred a few times. The chain carries TRBV5-6 and TRBJ1-1, with D uncertain. Germline lookup yields CDR1 SGHDT and CDR2 YYEEEE. The CDR3 loop spans 17 amino acids. Trimming removed 4 bases from V and 3 bases from J, with 22 bases in between. This CDR3 reads CASSPVFGIGSDTEAFF. The CDR3 DNA follows: TGTGCCAGCAGCCCTGTATTCGGCATCGGGTCGGACACTGAAGCTTTCTTT.

The V call is TRBV27, the J call TRBJ2-5; 7 positions agree with TRBD2. V shed 6 bases, J shed 11 bases, and the junction held 21 bases outside the gene matches. This CDR3 region has 16 residues. CDR1 is MNHEY, CDR2 SMNVEV, per germline (reference sequence). The CDR3 here is CASSPSGGPPYNEQYF. The CDR3 nucleotides are TGTGCCAGCAGCCCCTCGGGGGGTCCTCCTTACAATGAGCAGTACTTC.

This clonotype was picked up a small number of times. The rearrangement joins TRBV5-1 to TRBJ1-1, with TRBD1 matching over 7 bases. This CDR3 is built from 15 residues. J lost 3 bases, V lost 1 base, and 6 bases had no gene match. Germline V gene data show CDR1 as SGHRS and CDR2 as YFSETQ. The DNA for the CDR3 is TGCGCCAGCAGCTTGAGTCAGGGGGGTTACACTGAAGCTTTCTTT. Residues: CASSLSQGGYTEAFF.

The V and J genes are TRBV6-1 and TRBJ1-2, with unresolved D. Germline values: CDR1 MNHNS, CDR2 SASEGT. The CDR3 loop spans 16 amino acids. V shed 1 base and J shed 3 bases, with 15 bases lying between them. CDR3 loop: CASSEGFGLWDYGYTF. CDR3 DNA: TGTGCCAGCAGTGAAGGGTTTGGACTTTGGGACTATGGCTACACCTTC.

The gene calls are TRBV27 and TRBJ2-3, with a tentative D call TRBD1 (6 bases). Germline CDR1 is MNHEY and CDR2 is SMNVEV (reference sequence). The CDR3 covers 17 residues. Between the trimmed V and J ends, which lost 5 bases and 0 bases, there was a span of 18 bases. The CDR3 protein is CASSPLPGHTSTDTQYF. In DNA, the CDR3 is TGTGCCAGCAGTCCGCTTCCGGGACACACGAGCACAGATACGCAGTATTTT.

The chain's CDR3 is CASSSRTGGTYEQYF. As DNA, the CDR3 is TGTGCCAGCAGCTCCCGGACAGGGGGAACCTACGAGCAGTACTTC. The chain combines TRBV7-2 with TRBJ2-5; 10 bases map to TRBD1. The DNA end is more similar to TRBJ2-7, so the J call may be wrong. The CDR3 is 15 residues long. Germline lookup yields CDR1 SGHTA and CDR2 FQGNSA.

CDR3 amino acids: CASSLSLTGLAYEQYF. The CDR3 DNA is TGTGCCAGCAGTTTATCACTGACAGGGCTAGCCTACGAGCAGTACTTC. V and J are TRBV28 and TRBJ2-7, with 7 bases fitting TRBD1. V was pared by 1 base and J by 2 bases, with 8 bases of the junction left unmatched. The CDR3 covers 16 residues. From germline, CDR1 is MDHEN and CDR2 SYDVKM.

V usage is TRBV6-5 and J usage is TRBJ2-3; D is unresolved. V lost 0 bases and J 0 bases, leaving 10 bases between the germline ends. The CDR3 loop spans 16 amino acids. Germline CDR1 is MNHEY and CDR2 is SVGAGI. CDR3 protein: CASSYSIGLSTDTQYF. As DNA, the CDR3 is TGTGCCAGCAGTTACTCGATCGGGCTGAGCACAGATACGCAGTATTTT.